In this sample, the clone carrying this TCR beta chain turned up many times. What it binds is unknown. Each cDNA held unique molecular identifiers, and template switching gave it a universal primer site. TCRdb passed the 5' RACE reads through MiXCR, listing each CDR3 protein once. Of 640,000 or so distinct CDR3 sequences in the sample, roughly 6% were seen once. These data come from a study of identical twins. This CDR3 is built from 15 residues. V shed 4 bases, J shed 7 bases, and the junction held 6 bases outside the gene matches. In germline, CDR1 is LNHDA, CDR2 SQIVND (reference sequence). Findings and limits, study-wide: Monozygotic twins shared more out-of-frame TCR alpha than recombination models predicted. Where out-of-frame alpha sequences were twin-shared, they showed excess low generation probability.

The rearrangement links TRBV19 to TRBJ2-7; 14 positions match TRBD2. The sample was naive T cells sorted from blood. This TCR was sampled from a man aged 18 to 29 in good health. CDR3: CASSRGLAGAREQYF. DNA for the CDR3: TGTGCCAGTAGTAGGGGACTAGCGGGAGCTCGGGAGCAGTACTTC. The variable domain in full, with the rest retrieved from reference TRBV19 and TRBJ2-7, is DGGITQSPKYLFRKEGQNVTLSCEQNLNHDAMYWYRQDPGQGLRLIYYSQIVNDFQKGDIAEGYSVSREKKESFPLTVTSAQKNPTAFYLCASSRGLAGAREQYFGPGTRLTVT.